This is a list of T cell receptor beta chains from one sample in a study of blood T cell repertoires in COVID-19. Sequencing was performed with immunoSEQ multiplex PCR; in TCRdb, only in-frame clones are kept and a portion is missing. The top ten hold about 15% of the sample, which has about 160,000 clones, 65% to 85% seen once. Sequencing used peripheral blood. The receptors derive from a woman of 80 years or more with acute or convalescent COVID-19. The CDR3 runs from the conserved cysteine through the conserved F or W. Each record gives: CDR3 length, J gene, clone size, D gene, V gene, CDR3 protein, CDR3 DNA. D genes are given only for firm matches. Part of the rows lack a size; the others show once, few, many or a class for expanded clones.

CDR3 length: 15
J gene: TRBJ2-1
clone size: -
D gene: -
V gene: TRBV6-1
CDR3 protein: CASSEEGGFANEQFF
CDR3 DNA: TGTGCCAGCAGTGAAGAGGGGGGGTTTGCCAATGAGCAGTTCTTC

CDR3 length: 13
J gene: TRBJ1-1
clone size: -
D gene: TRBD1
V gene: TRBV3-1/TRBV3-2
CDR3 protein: CASSAQGGTEAFF
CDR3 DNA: TGTGCCAGCAGCGCTCAGGGGGGAACTGAAGCTTTCTTT

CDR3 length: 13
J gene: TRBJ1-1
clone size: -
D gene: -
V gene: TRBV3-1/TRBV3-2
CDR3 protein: CASSRRGNTEAFF
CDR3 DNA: TGTGCCAGCAGCCGGCGGGGGAACACTGAAGCTTTCTTT

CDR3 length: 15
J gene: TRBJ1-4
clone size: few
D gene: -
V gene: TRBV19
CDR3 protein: CASSPYGNPNEKLFF
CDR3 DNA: TGTGCCAGTAGTCCCTACGGGAATCCTAATGAAAAACTGTTTTTT

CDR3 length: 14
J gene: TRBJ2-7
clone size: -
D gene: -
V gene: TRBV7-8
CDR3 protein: CASSLVLYSYEQYF
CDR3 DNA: TGTGCCAGCAGCTTAGTCCTCTACTCCTACGAGCAGTACTTC

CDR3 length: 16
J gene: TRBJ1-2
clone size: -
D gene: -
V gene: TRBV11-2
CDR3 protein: CASSSLGQTINYGYTF
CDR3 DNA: TGTGCCAGCAGCTCCCTAGGACAGACTATAAACTATGGCTACACCTTC

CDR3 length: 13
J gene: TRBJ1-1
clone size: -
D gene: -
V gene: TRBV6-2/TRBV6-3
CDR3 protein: CASSYAGNTEAFF
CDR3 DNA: TGTGCCAGCAGTTACGCGGGAAACACTGAAGCTTTCTTT

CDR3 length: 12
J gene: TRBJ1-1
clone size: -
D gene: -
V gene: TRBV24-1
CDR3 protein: CATRGSGVEAFF
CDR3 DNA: TGTGCCACCAGGGGTTCGGGGGTTGAAGCTTTCTTT

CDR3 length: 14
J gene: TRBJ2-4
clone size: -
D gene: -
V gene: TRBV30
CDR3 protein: CAWSVRGAKNIQYF
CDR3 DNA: TGTGCCTGGAGTGTACGAGGAGCCAAAAACATTCAGTACTTC

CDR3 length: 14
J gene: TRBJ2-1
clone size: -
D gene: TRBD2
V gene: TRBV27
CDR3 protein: CASSGLAGGNEQFF
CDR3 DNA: TGTGCCAGCAGCGGACTAGCGGGAGGCAATGAGCAGTTCTTC

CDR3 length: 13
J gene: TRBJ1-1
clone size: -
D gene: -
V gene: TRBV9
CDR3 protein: CASSRQLNTEAFF
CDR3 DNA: TGTGCCAGCAGCAGACAGTTGAACACTGAAGCTTTCTTT

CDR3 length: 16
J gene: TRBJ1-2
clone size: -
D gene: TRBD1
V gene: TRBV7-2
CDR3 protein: CASSAYLRDRVGGYTF
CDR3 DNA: TGTGCCAGCAGCGCCTATTTACGGGACAGGGTGGGTGGCTACACCTTC

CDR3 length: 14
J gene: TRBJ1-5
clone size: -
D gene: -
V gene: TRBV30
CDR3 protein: CAWSDQLGHQPQHF
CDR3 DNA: TGTGCCTGGAGTGATCAACTGGGGCATCAGCCCCAGCATTTT

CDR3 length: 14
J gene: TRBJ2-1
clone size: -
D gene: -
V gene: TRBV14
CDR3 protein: CASSQVSAYNEQFF
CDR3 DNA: TGTGCCAGCAGCCAAGTTAGCGCCTACAATGAGCAGTTCTTC

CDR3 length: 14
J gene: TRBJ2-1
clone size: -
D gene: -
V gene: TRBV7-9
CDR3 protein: CASSLGGDLDEQFF
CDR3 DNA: TGTGCCAGCAGCTTAGGGGGCGACTTGGATGAGCAGTTCTTC

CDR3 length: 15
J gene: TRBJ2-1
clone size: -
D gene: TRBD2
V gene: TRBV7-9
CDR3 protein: CASSPGGAGRDEQFF
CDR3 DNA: TGTGCCAGCAGCCCGGGGGGAGCGGGAAGGGATGAGCAGTTCTTC

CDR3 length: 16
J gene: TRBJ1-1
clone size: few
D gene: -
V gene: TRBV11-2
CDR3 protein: CASSLVVGPGDTEAFF
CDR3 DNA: TGTGCCAGCAGCTTAGTGGTAGGCCCGGGAGACACTGAAGCTTTCTTT

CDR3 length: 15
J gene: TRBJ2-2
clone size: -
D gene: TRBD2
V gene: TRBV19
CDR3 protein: CASRTSGSGTGELFF
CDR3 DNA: TGTGCCAGTCGGACTAGCGGGAGTGGTACCGGGGAGCTGTTTTTT

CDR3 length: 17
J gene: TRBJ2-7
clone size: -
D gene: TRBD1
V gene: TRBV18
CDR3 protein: CASSPLNPGQGAYEQYF
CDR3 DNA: TGTGCCAGCTCACCCCTAAACCCGGGACAGGGGGCCTACGAGCAGTACTTC

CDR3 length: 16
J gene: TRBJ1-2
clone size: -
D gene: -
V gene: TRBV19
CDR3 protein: CASSISSREANYGYTF
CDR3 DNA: TGTGCCAGTAGTATATCTTCCAGGGAAGCTAACTATGGCTACACCTTC

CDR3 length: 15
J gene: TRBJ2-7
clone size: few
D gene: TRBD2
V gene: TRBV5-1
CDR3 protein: CASSLGIAGTYEQYF
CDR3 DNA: TGCGCCAGCAGCTTGGGAATAGCGGGGACCTACGAGCAGTACTTC

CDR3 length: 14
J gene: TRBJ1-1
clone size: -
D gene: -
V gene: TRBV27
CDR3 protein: CASRRTALNTEAFF
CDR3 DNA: TGTGCCAGCAGGCGGACAGCTTTGAACACTGAAGCTTTCTTT

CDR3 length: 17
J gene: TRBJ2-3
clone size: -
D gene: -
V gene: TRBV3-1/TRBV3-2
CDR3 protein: CASSQGNQGPGTDTQYF
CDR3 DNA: TGTGCCAGCAGCCAAGGGAATCAGGGGCCGGGAACAGATACGCAGTATTTT

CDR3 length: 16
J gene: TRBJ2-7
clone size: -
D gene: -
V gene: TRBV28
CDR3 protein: CASSDGSGHRLYEQYF
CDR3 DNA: TGTGCCAGCAGTGACGGAAGCGGGCACCGTCTCTACGAGCAGTACTTC

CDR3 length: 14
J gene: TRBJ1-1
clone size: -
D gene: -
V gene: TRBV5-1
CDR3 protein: CASSLYSQNTEAFF
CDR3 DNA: TGCGCCAGCAGCTTGTACAGCCAAAACACTGAAGCTTTCTTT

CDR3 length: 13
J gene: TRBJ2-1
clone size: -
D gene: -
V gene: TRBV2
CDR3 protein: CASASRPGDEQFF
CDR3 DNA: TGTGCCAGCGCATCGAGGCCCGGCGATGAGCAGTTCTTC

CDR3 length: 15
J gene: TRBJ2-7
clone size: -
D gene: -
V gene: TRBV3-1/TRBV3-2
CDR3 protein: CASSPGLRFPYEQYF
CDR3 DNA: TGTGCCAGCAGTCCTGGACTAAGGTTCCCCTACGAGCAGTACTTC

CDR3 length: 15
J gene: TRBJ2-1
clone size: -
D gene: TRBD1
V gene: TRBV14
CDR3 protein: CASSHPGQGYNEQFF
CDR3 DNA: TGTGCCAGCAGCCACCCGGGACAGGGATACAATGAGCAGTTCTTC

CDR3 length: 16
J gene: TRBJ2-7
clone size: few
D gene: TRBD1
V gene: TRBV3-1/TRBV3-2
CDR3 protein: CASSQDGGTGSYEQYF
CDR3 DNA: TGTGCCAGCAGCCAAGATGGAGGGACAGGGTCCTACGAGCAGTACTTC

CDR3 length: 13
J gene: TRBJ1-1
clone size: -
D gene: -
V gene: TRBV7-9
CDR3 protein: CASSLQGLPEAFF
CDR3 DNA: TGTGCCAGCAGCTTACAGGGACTGCCTGAAGCTTTCTTT

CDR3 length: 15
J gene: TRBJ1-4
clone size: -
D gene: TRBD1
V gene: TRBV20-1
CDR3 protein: CSASDRGLTNEKLFF
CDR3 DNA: TGCAGTGCTAGTGACAGGGGGCTTACTAATGAAAAACTGTTTTTT

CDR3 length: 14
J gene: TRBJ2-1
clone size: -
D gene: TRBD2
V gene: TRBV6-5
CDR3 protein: CASSKREAYNEQFF
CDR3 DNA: TGTGCCAGCAGTAAGCGGGAGGCCTACAATGAGCAGTTCTTC

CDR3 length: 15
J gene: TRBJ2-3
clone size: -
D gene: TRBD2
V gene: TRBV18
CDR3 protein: CASSPTSGATDTQYF
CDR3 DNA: TGTGCCAGCTCACCAACTAGCGGGGCAACAGATACGCAGTATTTT

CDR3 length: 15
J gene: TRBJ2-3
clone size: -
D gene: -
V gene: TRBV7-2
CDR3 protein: CASSPVDSQQYTQYF
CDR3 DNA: TGTGCCAGCAGCCCCGTTGACTCGCAGCAATATACGCAGTATTTT

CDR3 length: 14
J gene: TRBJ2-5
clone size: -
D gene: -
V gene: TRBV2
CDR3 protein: CASREDIYQETQYF
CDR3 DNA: TGTGCCAGCAGAGAGGACATTTACCAAGAGACCCAGTACTTC

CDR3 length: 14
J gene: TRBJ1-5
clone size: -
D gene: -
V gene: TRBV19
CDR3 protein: CASSIGGGSQPQHF
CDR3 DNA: TGTGCCAGTAGTATAGGGGGGGGCAGCCAGCCCCAGCATTTT

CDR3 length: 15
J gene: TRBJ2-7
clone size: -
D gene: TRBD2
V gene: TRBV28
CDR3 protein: CASRTMSGASYEQYF
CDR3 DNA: TGTGCCAGCAGGACGATGAGCGGGGCCTCCTACGAGCAGTACTTC

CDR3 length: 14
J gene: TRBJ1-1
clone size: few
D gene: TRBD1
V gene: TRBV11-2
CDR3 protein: CASSLQQGDTEAFF
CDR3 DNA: TGTGCCAGCAGCTTGCAACAGGGGGACACTGAAGCTTTCTTT

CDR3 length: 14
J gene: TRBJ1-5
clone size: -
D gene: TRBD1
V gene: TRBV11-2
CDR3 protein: CASSSGTEGRPQHF
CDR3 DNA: TGTGCCAGCAGCTCCGGGACAGAAGGAAGGCCCCAGCATTTT

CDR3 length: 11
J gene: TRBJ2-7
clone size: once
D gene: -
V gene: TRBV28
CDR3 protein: CASSLSREQYF
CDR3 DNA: TGTGCCAGCAGTTTGTCCCGCGAGCAGTACTTC

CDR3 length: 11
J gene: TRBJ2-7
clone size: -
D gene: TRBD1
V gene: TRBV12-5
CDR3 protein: CASGLGTGQYF
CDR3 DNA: TGTGCTAGTGGTTTGGGGACAGGGCAGTACTTC

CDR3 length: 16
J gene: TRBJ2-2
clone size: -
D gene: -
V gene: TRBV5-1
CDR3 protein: CASSPLAGAMTGELFF
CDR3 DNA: TGCGCCAGCAGCCCCCTCGCAGGGGCGATGACCGGGGAGCTGTTTTTT

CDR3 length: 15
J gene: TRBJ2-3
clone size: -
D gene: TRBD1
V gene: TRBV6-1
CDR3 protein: CASSEGDRSADTQYF
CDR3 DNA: TGTGCCAGCAGTGAAGGGGACAGGTCCGCAGATACGCAGTATTTT

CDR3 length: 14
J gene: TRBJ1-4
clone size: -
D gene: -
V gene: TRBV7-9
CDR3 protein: CASSLLTFNEKLFF
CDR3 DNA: TGTGCCAGCAGCTTATTGACATTTAATGAAAAACTGTTTTTT

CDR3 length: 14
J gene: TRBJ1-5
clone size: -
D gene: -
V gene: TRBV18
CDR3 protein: CASSDTLSDQPQHF
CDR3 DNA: TGTGCCAGCTCTGATACTCTGAGTGATCAGCCCCAGCATTTT

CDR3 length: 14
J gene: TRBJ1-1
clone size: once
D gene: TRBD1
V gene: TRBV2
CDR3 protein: CASKGAESPTEAFF
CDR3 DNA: TGTGCCAGCAAGGGGGCAGAGAGTCCAACTGAAGCTTTCTTT

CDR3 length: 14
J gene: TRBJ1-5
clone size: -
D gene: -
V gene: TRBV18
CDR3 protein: CASSPPGPNQPQHF
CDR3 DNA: TGTGCCAGCTCACCACCGGGCCCCAATCAGCCCCAGCATTTT

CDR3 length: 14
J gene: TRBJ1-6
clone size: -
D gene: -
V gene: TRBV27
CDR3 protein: CASRDDSHNSPLHF
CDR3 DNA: TGTGCCAGCAGGGACGACAGCCATAATTCACCCCTCCACTTT

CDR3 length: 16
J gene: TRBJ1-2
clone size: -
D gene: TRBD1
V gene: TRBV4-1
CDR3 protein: CASSQDGTGGNYGYTF
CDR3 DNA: TGCGCCAGCAGCCAAGACGGGACAGGGGGCAACTATGGCTACACCTTC

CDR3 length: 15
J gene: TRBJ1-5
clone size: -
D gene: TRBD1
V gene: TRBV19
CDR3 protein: CASSLTGGVNQPQHF
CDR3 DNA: TGTGCCAGTAGTCTTACAGGGGGCGTCAATCAGCCCCAGCATTTT

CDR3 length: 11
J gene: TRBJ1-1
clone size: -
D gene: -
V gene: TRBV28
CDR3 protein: CASSLRREAFF
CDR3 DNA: TGTGCCAGCAGTTTGCGGCGGGAAGCTTTCTTT

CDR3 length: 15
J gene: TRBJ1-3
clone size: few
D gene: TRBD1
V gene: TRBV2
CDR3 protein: CASSGRTGTGNTIYF
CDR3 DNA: TGTGCCAGCAGTGGACGGACAGGCACTGGAAACACCATATATTTT

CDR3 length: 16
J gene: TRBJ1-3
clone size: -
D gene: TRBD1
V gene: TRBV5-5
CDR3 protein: CASSSGTGGLRNTIYF
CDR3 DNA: TGTGCCAGCAGCTCCGGGACAGGGGGCTTGAGAAACACCATATATTTT

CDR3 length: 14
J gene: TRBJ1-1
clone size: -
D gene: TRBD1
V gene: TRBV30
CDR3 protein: CAWTSQGLGTEAFF
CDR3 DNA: TGTGCCTGGACCTCACAGGGGTTGGGCACTGAAGCTTTCTTT

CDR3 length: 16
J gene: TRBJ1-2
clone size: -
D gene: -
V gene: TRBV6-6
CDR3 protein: CASSLYGNREGFGYTF
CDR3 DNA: TGTGCCAGCAGTTTATATGGTAACAGGGAAGGGTTTGGCTACACCTTC

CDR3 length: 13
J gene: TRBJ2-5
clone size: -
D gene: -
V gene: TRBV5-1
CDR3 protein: CASSLPGEETQYF
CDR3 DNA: TGCGCCAGCAGCTTACCGGGAGAAGAGACCCAGTACTTC

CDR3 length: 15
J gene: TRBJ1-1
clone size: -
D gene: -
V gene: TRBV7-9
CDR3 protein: CASSLYDSLNTEAFF
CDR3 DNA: TGTGCCAGCAGCTTGTATGACAGCTTAAACACTGAAGCTTTCTTT

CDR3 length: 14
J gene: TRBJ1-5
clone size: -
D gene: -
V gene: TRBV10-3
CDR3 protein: CAISERGGNQPQHF
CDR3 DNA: TGTGCCATCAGTGAGCGGGGAGGCAATCAGCCCCAGCATTTT